The rows below give T cell receptor beta chains drawn from one sample of a study of shared clonotypes between healthy human individuals. The protocol was immunoSEQ multiplex PCR, while the TCRdb copy is restricted to in-frame clones and leaves out a portion. The table shows 1,400,000 or so clones, with 98% occurring only once. Input material: naive CD4+ T cells sorted from blood. All receptors come from a man aged 25-45 years in good health. The CDR3 runs from the conserved cysteine through the conserved F or W. The order of the fields is clone size, J gene, D gene, V gene, CDR3 DNA, CDR3 protein. A D gene is named only where the DNA matches it firmly. The size field is filled for only some rows; it gives once, few, many or a size class.

>-|TRBJ1-1|-|TRBV5-4
TGTGCCAGCAGCTTGGCCCTGGGGGACCTCTACGAAGCTTTCTTT
CASSLALGDLYEAFF
>-|TRBJ1-5|-|TRBV6-1
TGTGCCAGCAGTGAATACGCTAGCAATCAGCCCCAGCATTTT
CASSEYASNQPQHF
>-|TRBJ2-1|TRBD2|TRBV28
TGTGCCAGCAGCCAATTAGCGGGAAAGGTGTATGAGCAGTTCTTC
CASSQLAGKVYEQFF
>-|TRBJ2-1|-|TRBV5-1
TGCGCCAGCAGTCGACCCACAGTAAATACCTACAATGAGCAGTTCTTC
CASSRPTVNTYNEQFF
>-|TRBJ2-1|-|TRBV12-1
TGTGCCAGCAGCTCGACAGGGGACTACAAGTATAACTCCTACAATGAGCAGTTCTTC
CASSSTGDYKYNSYNEQFF
>-|TRBJ2-1|TRBD1|TRBV9
TGTGCCAGCAGCGTAGAGGGGGCTTCCTACAATGAGCAGTTCTTC
CASSVEGASYNEQFF
>-|TRBJ2-2|TRBD1|TRBV2
TGTGCCAGCAGTCGGGACAGGGTGGTCGGGGAGCTGTTTTTT
CASSRDRVVGELFF
>-|TRBJ1-5|-|TRBV11-2
TGTGCCAGCAGCCCTGGACGCAATCAGCCCCAGCATTTT
CASSPGRNQPQHF
>-|TRBJ1-1|-|TRBV5-1
TGCGCCAGCAGCTTGGGTGTGGGGAGAACTGAAGCTTTCTTT
CASSLGVGRTEAFF
>-|TRBJ2-3|-|TRBV19
TGTGCCAGTAGAGGCAGCACAGATACGCAGTATTTT
CASRGSTDTQYF
>-|TRBJ1-4|-|TRBV5-1
TGCGCCAGCAGCCCCGAACCAGGGCGTAATGAAAAACTGTTTTTT
CASSPEPGRNEKLFF
>-|TRBJ1-4|TRBD1|TRBV18
TGTGCCAGCTCACCACCGGAGGGACAGGGGGGCAGAAATGAAAAACTGTTTTTT
CASSPPEGQGGRNEKLFF
>-|TRBJ1-2|-|TRBV19
TGTGCCAGTAGTGAAGGCGCACGGCTCTATGGCTACACCTTC
CASSEGARLYGYTF
>-|TRBJ1-1|-|TRBV19
TGTGCCAGTAGTCCTCTCGGGGGGGTAGAAACTGAAGCTTTCTTT
CASSPLGGVETEAFF
>-|TRBJ2-2|TRBD2|TRBV12-5
TGTGCTAGTGGTTTAAGCGGGAGTGGGACCGGGGAGCTGTTTTTT
CASGLSGSGTGELFF
>once|TRBJ2-4|-|TRBV28
TGTGCCAGCAGTTTATCGAGGGCCAAAAACATTCAGTACTTC
CASSLSRAKNIQYF
>-|TRBJ2-7|-|TRBV7-9
TGTGCCAGCAGCTTTAACCCGGCCTACGAGCAGTACTTC
CASSFNPAYEQYF
>-|TRBJ1-1|TRBD1|TRBV9
TGTGCCAGCAGCGGGGGACAGTACAACACTGAAGCTTTCTTT
CASSGGQYNTEAFF
>-|TRBJ2-7|-|TRBV13
TGTGCCAGCAGCCCCTGGAGGTCGTCTTACGAGCAGTACTTC
CASSPWRSSYEQYF
>-|TRBJ1-5|TRBD1|TRBV6-5
TGTGCCAGCAGGGCACAGGGGGCCTACAATCAGCCCCAGCATTTT
CASRAQGAYNQPQHF
>-|TRBJ2-7|-|TRBV6-1
TGTGCCAGCAGTGAAGAGGGAAGGTTCGTGTACTTC
CASSEEGRFVYF
>-|TRBJ2-7|TRBD2|TRBV27
TGTGCCAGCGGAACCGGGACTACCAACTACGAGCAGTACTTC
CASGTGTTNYEQYF
>-|TRBJ2-5|-|TRBV5-1
TGCGCCAGTGACCCCTGGGGGAGAAGGGGAGAGACCCAGTACTTC
CASDPWGRRGETQYF
>-|TRBJ2-3|-|TRBV4-1
TGCGCCAGCAGCCAAGTTTCCGGGACTAGCACAGATACGCAGTATTTT
CASSQVSGTSTDTQYF
>-|TRBJ1-5|TRBD1|TRBV7-2
TGTGCCAGCAGCACTGACAGGGTTCAGCCCCAGCATTTT
CASSTDRVQPQHF
>-|TRBJ2-1|TRBD2|TRBV10-3
TGTGCCATCAGTGCACTAGCGGAAGTTTACAATGAGCAGTTCTTC
CAISALAEVYNEQFF